A selection of T cell receptor beta chains follows, all from one sample in a study of blood T cell repertoires in COVID-19. Libraries were prepared by immunoSEQ multiplex PCR; TCRdb keeps only in-frame clonotypes and omits some of them. In the table there are about 350,000 clones, over 85% of which are singletons. Material for sequencing was peripheral blood. Every receptor here comes from a woman aged 60 to 75 with COVID-19, enrolled during active disease. Each CDR3 is given with its conserved first and last residue.

j_call: TRBJ1-5; v_call: TRBV28; cdr3_aa: CASSSLRGTGDQPQHF
j_call: TRBJ1-6; v_call: TRBV19; cdr3_aa: CASSTGPGISYNSPLHF
j_call: TRBJ2-2; v_call: TRBV18; cdr3_aa: CASSATSTGELFF
j_call: TRBJ1-2; v_call: TRBV3-1/TRBV3-2; cdr3_aa: CASSLTGTGSIGYGYTF
j_call: TRBJ1-6; v_call: TRBV7-8; cdr3_aa: CASSFSVGNSPLHF
j_call: TRBJ2-7; v_call: TRBV18; cdr3_aa: CASSPWKGESYEQYF
j_call: TRBJ2-5; v_call: TRBV5-4; cdr3_aa: CASSLRRGPLRETQYF
j_call: TRBJ2-7; v_call: TRBV12-5; cdr3_aa: CASARDRAGYEQYF
j_call: TRBJ2-1; v_call: TRBV5-1; cdr3_aa: CASSIISGGNEQFF
j_call: TRBJ1-3; v_call: TRBV7-2; cdr3_aa: CASTRRGTGNTIYF
j_call: TRBJ1-5; v_call: TRBV28; cdr3_aa: CASRIPGREGQPQHF
j_call: TRBJ2-7; v_call: TRBV11-2; cdr3_aa: CASSLVGRVSYEQYF
j_call: TRBJ1-2; v_call: TRBV9; cdr3_aa: CASSAIYGYTF
j_call: TRBJ2-1; v_call: TRBV12-5; cdr3_aa: CASGLVLGTAYNEQFF
j_call: TRBJ1-6; v_call: TRBV4-2; cdr3_aa: CASSQGTGNNSPLHF